These 29 T cell receptor beta chains originate from one sample sequenced in a study of cytomegalovirus exposure and HLA in healthy donors. Primers included in the PCR were 60 Vbeta and 13 Jbeta primers. The repertoire was sequenced with immunoSEQ multiplex PCR; TCRdb's copy has only in-frame clones and lacks some. Among about 150,000 clones, 75% to 90% were seen once, and the ten largest hold roughly 2%. The source material was PBMCs. These TCRs come from a woman between 18 and 30 years old in good health and CMV-seronegative.

V is TRBV11-3 and J is TRBJ2-2; 7 bases map to TRBD2. Trimming took 5 bases from V and 5 from J; bases not matched to a gene: 5. The CDR3 contains 14 residues. Per the germline V gene, CDR1 is SGHNT and CDR2 is YENEEA. The DNA for the CDR3 is TGTGCCAGCAGCCCCTGGGAGGGAACCGGGGAGCTGTTTTTT. It yields the protein CASSPWEGTGELFF.

V and J are TRBV5-6 and TRBJ2-1; 9 bases match TRBD2. CDR1 and CDR2 from the germline V gene are SGHDT and YYEEEE. V lost 0 bases, J lost 3 bases, and 7 bases stayed unmatched. The CDR3 totals 17 residues. CDR3 bases: TGTGCCAGCAGCTTGGTAGCCCTAGCGGGGCTCTACAATGAGCAGTTCTTC. Translated, it gives CASSLVALAGLYNEQFF. Looking up the rest from reference TRBV5-6 and TRBJ2-1 gives the full variable domain: DAGVTQSPTHLIKTRGQQVTLRCSPKSGHDTVSWYQQALGQGPQFIFQYYEEEERQRGNFPDRFSGHQFPNYSSELNVNALLLGDSALYLCASSLVALAGLYNEQFFGPGTRLTVL.

This chain connects TRBV28 to TRBJ2-3; 14 bases are shared with TRBD2. CDR3 length: 14 residues. The J segment lost 3 bases and the V segment lost 8 bases, leaving 1 base of the junction unmatched. Per the germline V gene, CDR1 is MDHEN and CDR2 is SYDVKM. The CDR3 region is CASGTSGRTDTQYF. The CDR3 DNA follows: TGTGCCAGCGGGACTAGCGGGAGAACAGATACGCAGTATTTT.

The chain is built from TRBV5-1 and TRBJ2-7; 11 nucleotides line up with TRBD2. The junction had 3 bases not matched to a gene; V was cut back by 5 bases and J by 2 bases. The CDR3 covers 14 residues. The V gene's germline CDR1 is SGHRS and CDR2 YFSETQ. The CDR3 is CASRTTSGTYEQYF. The CDR3 DNA reads TGCGCCAGCAGAACGACTAGCGGGACCTACGAGCAGTACTTC.

V usage is TRBV7-6 and J usage is TRBJ2-5; 7 bases fit TRBD2. The CDR3 runs 15 residues. V was pared by 5 bases and J by 1 base, with 7 bases of the junction left unmatched. Per the germline V gene, CDR1 is SGHVS and CDR2 is FNYEAQ. This chain's CDR3 is CASSLARGSQETQYF. DNA for the CDR3: TGTGCCAGCAGCCTGGCGCGGGGGTCCCAAGAGACCCAGTACTTC.

J is TRBJ1-5 and V is TRBV6-6; D possibly corresponds to TRBD1 (6 bases). The CDR3 loop spans 14 amino acids. Germline V gives CDR1 MNHNY, CDR2 SVGAGI (reference sequence). Trimming cost V 1 base and J 6 bases, with 10 bases left between them. This CDR3 is CASSYYREGQPQHF. The CDR3 nucleotides read TGTGCCAGCAGTTACTACAGGGAGGGTCAGCCCCAGCATTTT.

This rearrangement joins TRBV30 to TRBJ2-7; D is unclear. Per the germline V gene, CDR1 is GTSNPN and CDR2 is SVGIG (reference sequence). The V and J ends lost 1 base and 2 bases respectively, with 12 bases between them. CDR3 length: 14 residues. The CDR3 nucleotides read TGTGCCTGGAGTGGCGGAAGGCTCACCTACGAGCAGTACTTC. It specifies CAWSGGRLTYEQYF.

This rearrangement joins TRBV7-9 to TRBJ2-7; 11 bases align to TRBD2. Looked up from germline, CDR1 is SEHNR and CDR2 is FQNEAQ (reference sequence). With 5 bases clipped from V and 3 bases from J, the junction kept 6 bases outside the gene matches. The CDR3 extends over 15 amino acids. The CDR3 is CASSQTSGSFYEQYF. The CDR3 DNA follows: TGTGCCAGCAGCCAAACTAGCGGGAGTTTCTACGAGCAGTACTTC.

This chain links TRBV9 with TRBJ2-2; maybe TRBD1 (6 bases). The CDR3 is 15 residues long. V lost 4 bases, J lost 4 bases, and 14 bases lay in between. Germline lookup yields CDR1 SGDLS and CDR2 YYNGEE. The DNA of the CDR3 is TGTGCCAGCAGCCTTCGGACAGCCCTCACCGGGGAGCTGTTTTTT. Translated: CASSLRTALTGELFF.

The V and J genes are TRBV6-1 and TRBJ1-5; weak D call: TRBD1 (6 bases). This CDR3 is 16 amino acids long. Germline CDR1 is MNHNS and CDR2 is SASEGT. V lost 4 bases, J lost 10 bases, and 23 bases lay in between. The CDR3 spells CASSVSGRGLTQPQHF. CDR3 DNA sequence: TGTGCCAGCAGTGTTTCCGGCAGGGGCCTTACCCAACCCCAGCATTTT.

This chain joins TRBV27 and TRBJ2-3; 10 nucleotides line up with TRBD2. The CDR3 is 14 amino acids. Per germline, CDR1 MNHEY and CDR2 SMNVEV (reference sequence). The ends lost 5 bases at V and 4 bases at J; junction bases unmatched: 3. CDR3 loop: CASSPSGSADTQYF. The CDR3 nucleotides read TGTGCCAGCAGTCCTAGCGGGAGTGCAGATACGCAGTATTTT.

V gene TRBV5-1 combines with J gene TRBJ1-5; D gene unclear. The CDR3 extends over 13 amino acids. In germline, CDR1 is SGHRS, CDR2 YFSETQ. The germline V and J ends were trimmed by 0 bases and 7 bases, with 8 bases remaining between them. The CDR3 nucleotides read TGCGCCAGCAGCTTGGACCGAGGGCAGCCCCAGCATTTT. Amino acids: CASSLDRGQPQHF. Full variable domain (outside the CDR3, taken from reference TRBV5-1 and TRBJ1-5): KAGVTQTPRYLIKTRGQQVTLSCSPISGHRSVSWYQQTPGQGLQFLFEYFSETQRNKGNFPGRFSGRQFSNSRSEMNVSTLELGDSALYLCASSLDRGQPQHFGDGTRLSIL.

This clone was detected once. The CDR3 loop is CSASGNTEAFF. CDR3 DNA: TGCAGTGCTTCAGGCAACACTGAAGCTTTCTTT. The chain carries TRBV20-1 and TRBJ1-1; D gene ambiguous. This CDR3 is 11 amino acids long. V was cut by 5 bases and J by 2 bases, with 6 bases left in between. Looked up from germline, CDR1 is DFQATT and CDR2 is SNEGSKA (reference sequence).

This chain uses TRBV10-3 with TRBJ1-6; D ambiguous. V was trimmed by 11 bases and J by 10 bases, leaving 33 bases between them. This CDR3 region has 18 residues. Looked up from germline, CDR1 is ENHRY and CDR2 is SYGVKD. The CDR3 spells CAPDGETGPGGSGSPLHF. The CDR3 nucleotides are TGTGCCCCGGACGGTGAGACCGGGCCAGGAGGTTCTGGGTCACCCCTCCACTTT.

The rearrangement joins TRBV2 to TRBJ2-7; no clear D. CDR1 and CDR2 (germline): SNHLY, FYNNEI. V was trimmed by 3 bases and J by 0 bases, leaving 9 bases between them. The CDR3 consists of 14 residues. CDR3 in DNA: TGTGCCAGCAGTGACCGTGACATCTCCTACGAGCAGTACTTC. As protein: CASSDRDISYEQYF.

The chain recombines TRBV7-9 with TRBJ2-2; maybe TRBD2 (5 bases). Germline V CDR1 and CDR2: SEHNR, FQNEAQ (reference sequence). The CDR3 sequence is 15 residues long. Trimming took off 6 bases at V and 6 bases at J, with 17 bases between the two ends. CDR3 amino acids: CASSALAFFSGELFF. DNA of the CDR3: TGTGCCAGCAGTGCGCTAGCCTTTTTTTCCGGGGAGCTGTTTTTT.

The J gene is TRBJ1-1, the V gene TRBV7-6; weak D call: TRBD1 (5 bases). The CDR3 spans 15 residues. The V gene's germline CDR1 is SGHVS and CDR2 FNYEAQ. Deletions cut 1 base from V and 1 base from J, with 10 bases between. In nucleotides, the CDR3 is TGTGCCAGCAGCTTAGTGGCAGGGCGGAACACTGAAGCTTTCTTT. Translation gives CASSLVAGRNTEAFF. The entire variable domain, with the rest obtained from reference TRBV7-6 and TRBJ1-1, is as follows: GAGVSQSPRYKVTKRGQDVALRCDPISGHVSLYWYRQALGQGPEFLTYFNYEAQQDKSGLPNDRFSAERPEGSISTLTIQRTEQRDSAMYRCASSLVAGRNTEAFFGQGTRLTVV.

This chain connects TRBV10-1 to TRBJ2-7; D is possibly TRBD2 (6 bases). Germline V gene sequence: CDR1 WNHNN, CDR2 SYGVQD (reference sequence). There are 13 residues in the CDR3. Trimming shortened V by 10 bases and J by 7 bases, and 20 bases separated the two germline ends. The CDR3 here is CANVPGGLGEQYF. The DNA of the CDR3 is TGCGCCAACGTACCCGGGGGTTTAGGAGAGCAGTACTTC.

The chain is built from TRBV28 and TRBJ1-6, with D perhaps TRBD1 (6 bases). CDR1 MDHEN and CDR2 SYDVKM come from the germline V gene. CDR3 length equals 16 residues. Deletions cut 6 bases from V and 6 bases from J, with 18 bases between. CDR3: CASRQVVDRSNSPLHF. CDR3 coding DNA: TGTGCCAGCAGGCAGGTGGTGGACAGAAGTAATTCACCCCTCCACTTT.

The chain couples TRBV6-5 to TRBJ2-7; 7 bases line up with TRBD1. J gave up 5 bases and V 6 bases, and 10 bases lay outside the gene matches. The CDR3 consists of 14 residues. The germline CDR1 and CDR2 sequences are MNHEY and SVGAGI. CDR3 amino acids: CASSRKLDRNEQYF. The CDR3 coding sequence is TGTGCCAGCAGCCGAAAGCTGGACAGGAACGAGCAGTACTTC.

This chain's CDR3 is CASSPQTGEVTEAFF. The CDR3 bases are TGTGCCAGCAGCCCCCAGACAGGGGAGGTGACTGAAGCTTTCTTT. J is TRBJ1-1 and V is TRBV28; 8 positions agree with TRBD1. Germline trimming cut 6 bases from V and 5 bases from J; bases unmatched to any gene: 11. Germline V CDR1 and CDR2: MDHEN, SYDVKM. The CDR3 extends over 15 amino acids.

The J gene is TRBJ1-6, the V gene TRBV7-2, with TRBD1 matching 8 bases. This CDR3 region has 15 residues. Losses at the gene ends were 3 bases for V and 7 bases for J; bases not matched to a gene: 5. Per the germline V gene, CDR1 is SGHTA and CDR2 is FQGNSA. The CDR3 bases are TGTGCCAGCAGCTTGTCGCAGGGGGCCAATTCACCCCTCCACTTT. Translation gives CASSLSQGANSPLHF.

The genes are TRBV15 and TRBJ2-5, with TRBD1 matching over 9 bases. TRBJ2-7 explains the end of the DNA better; the J call may be wrong. Germline CDR1 reads LNHNV; CDR2 reads YYDKDF (reference sequence). This CDR3 contains 15 residues. In DNA form, the CDR3 reads TGTGCCACCAGCAGGCTCGGGACAGGGACCTACGAGCAGTACTTC. Encoded protein: CATSRLGTGTYEQYF.

The rearrangement links TRBV7-9 to TRBJ2-3, with a tentative D call TRBD2 (5 bases). CDR3 length: 14 residues. Per the germline V gene, CDR1 is SEHNR and CDR2 is FQNEAQ (reference sequence). The V gene lost 5 bases and the J gene lost 6 bases, with 15 bases spanning the gap. The CDR3 loop reads CASSPGPRADTQYF. The CDR3 DNA follows: TGTGCCAGCAGCCCCGGGCCGCGGGCGGATACGCAGTATTTT.

The V and J genes are TRBV7-6 and TRBJ1-3; 7 nucleotides agree with TRBD1. Trimming took 1 base from V and 0 from J; bases not matched to a gene: 9. CDR3 length: 18 residues. CDR1 is SGHVS, CDR2 FNYEAQ, per germline. CDR3 DNA sequence: TGTGCCAGCAGCTTAGGTGCTGGGACAGACCACTCTGGAAACACCATATATTTT. Protein product: CASSLGAGTDHSGNTIYF.

This clone has a handful of counts. This rearrangement joins TRBV6-5 to TRBJ1-5; 7 positions agree with TRBD1. V gave up 5 bases and J gave up 5 bases; unmatched junction bases: 9. Per the germline V gene, CDR1 is MNHEY and CDR2 is SVGAGI. The CDR3 spans 15 residues. Here the CDR3 reads CASSGSQGDYQPQHF. For the CDR3, the DNA is TGTGCCAGCAGTGGTTCCCAGGGGGACTATCAGCCCCAGCATTTT.

This chain connects TRBV5-6 to TRBJ1-3; D is possibly TRBD1 (6 bases). Germline V gene lookup returns CDR1 SGHDT and CDR2 YYEEEE. V was cut by 6 bases and J by 2 bases, with 15 bases left in between. The CDR3 loop spans 15 amino acids. The CDR3 DNA is TGTGCCAGCAAGGCCGGGGGGCGGACTGGAAACACCATATATTTT. This sequence encodes CASKAGGRTGNTIYF.

The chain carries TRBV7-9 and TRBJ2-2; no clear D gene. CDR1 and CDR2 (germline): SEHNR, FQNEAQ (reference sequence). The CDR3 is made up of 15 amino acids. Trimming cost V 4 bases and J 5 bases, with 14 bases left between them. The CDR3 reads CASSSRSATTGELFF. The DNA of the CDR3 is TGTGCCAGCAGCTCCCGATCGGCGACAACCGGGGAGCTGTTTTTT.

This clone has a single count. The chain employs TRBV27 and TRBJ1-6; D unresolved. Germline V gives CDR1 MNHEY, CDR2 SMNVEV (reference sequence). The CDR3 extends over 13 amino acids. Between the trimmed V and J ends, which lost 5 bases and 7 bases, there was a span of 9 bases. The CDR3 bases are TGTGCCAGCAGTGCGACTAGAAATTCACCCCTCCACTTT. This sequence encodes CASSATRNSPLHF.